This T cell receptor beta chain was sequenced during a study of molecular identifiers for immune sequencing clone quantification. Study at large: Within a replicate experiment, RNA obtained from either approximately 22,000 or 94,000 naive CD8 cells was divided into five aliquots, and four of those aliquots were then sequenced.

The CDR3 is 17 residues long. Unmatched junction bases numbered 19, after V lost 6 bases and J lost 7 bases. Germline assignment: CDR1 LGHDT and CDR2 YNNKEL (reference sequence). Using its own MiXCR run on the PCR reads, TCRdb lists one record per CDR3 protein. Of more than 450,000 distinct CDR3 sequences in the sample, about a fifth are singletons; the top ten hold about 0.8%. This clonotype turned up a few times. Preparation of naive CD8 libraries involved roughly 19,000 to 1,000,000 sorted cells and 10%, 30% or 50% RNA. Input material: naive CD8+ T cells from blood, with Jurkat cell RNA spiked in. As for subset: FACS-sorted CD8+CD4-CCR7+CD45RA+ naive T cells. The sequence came from a human donor in good health. Some libraries in this study had Jurkat cell RNA spiked in. The chain is built from TRBV3-1 and TRBJ2-7; 9 bases are shared with TRBD1. CDR3: CASSPAWGTGRGDEQYF. The CDR3, as DNA: TGTGCCAGCAGTCCTGCGTGGGGGACAGGGAGGGGAGATGAGCAGTACTTC.